This TCR beta chain was recovered during a study of blood T cell repertoires in COVID-19. Grouping used clinical history reported by participants in a survey and questionnaire. This clone was seen a few times. The assay was immunoSEQ multiplex PCR, and TCRdb's table has in-frame clones only and misses some. The sample carries 150,000 to 200,000 clones, around 86% recorded once. Between the trimmed V and J ends, which lost 1 base and 7 bases, there was a span of 11 bases. There are 13 residues in the CDR3. Germline assignment: CDR1 SGDLS and CDR2 YYNGEE. Sequenced: PBMCs or T cells enriched from blood (not recorded which). The chain couples TRBV9 to TRBJ1-2; no reliable D call. The TCR originated in a woman aged 25 to 39 who had recovered from COVID-19. The CDR3 is CASSVQLGGGYTF. The CDR3 coding sequence is TGTGCCAGCAGCGTACAGCTAGGTGGTGGCTACACCTTC.